The 26 T cell receptor beta chains below come from one sample, sequenced in a study of blood T cells in healthy people across ages. The authors ran a second PCR of about 7 to 12 cycles using a sample-barcoded 5' primer and a J-beta primer mix. TCRdb reprocessed the 5' RACE reads via MiXCR and lists one record per CDR3 protein. The sample holds 1.5 million to 2 million distinct CDR3 sequences, 28% seen once. The sequenced sample was blood. These TCRs come from a woman under 40 in good health.

V gene TRBV5-1 combines with J gene TRBJ1-1, with no clear D. Germline assignment: CDR1 SGHRS and CDR2 YFSETQ. The CDR3 loop spans 15 amino acids. The ends were cut back, 4 bases at V and 3 bases at J, with 16 bases in the middle. The CDR3 loop reads CASSREGSVYTEAFF. CDR3 bases: TGCGCCAGCAGCCGCGAAGGGAGCGTCTACACTGAAGCTTTCTTT.

The J gene is TRBJ2-3, the V gene TRBV5-1; 7 nucleotides line up with TRBD1. The CDR3 covers 14 residues. The V gene end was trimmed by 4 bases and the J gene end by 2 bases; junction bases not matched to a gene: 4. Germline V gives CDR1 SGHRS, CDR2 YFSETQ. Written as DNA, the CDR3 is TGCGCCAGCAGCGAGGGACAGCCCACAGATACGCAGTATTTT. Residues: CASSEGQPTDTQYF.

Only one count was recorded for this clonotype. V and J are TRBV20-1 and TRBJ2-5; D is perhaps TRBD2 (5 bases). This CDR3 region has 15 residues. Trimming removed 5 bases at V and 5 bases at J, with 21 bases between. The V gene's germline CDR1 is DFQATT and CDR2 SNEGSKA (reference sequence). The CDR3 DNA follows: TGCAGTGCTTCCGGACGTGCCGGGATGATGGAGACCCAGTACTTC. This gives the protein CSASGRAGMMETQYF.

The V call is TRBV12-3 or TRBV12-4, the J call TRBJ1-5; 7 bases line up with TRBD1. With V trimmed by 0 bases and J by 7 bases, 6 bases remained unmatched. The CDR3 covers 15 residues. As DNA, the CDR3 is TGTGCCAGCAGTTTAGCGCAAGGGGGCTCGCAGCCCCAGCATTTT. Protein: CASSLAQGGSQPQHF.

The chain is built from TRBV6-1 and TRBJ2-5; possibly TRBD2 for D (5 bases). V dropped 1 base and J dropped 5 bases, with 14 bases sitting between them. The CDR3 spans 15 residues. CDR1 MNHNS and CDR2 SASEGT come from the germline V gene. This chain's CDR3 is CASSEGSGEWETQYF. CDR3 bases: TGTGCCAGCAGTGAAGGAAGTGGGGAGTGGGAGACCCAGTACTTC.

This clonotype has just a few counts. One base away lies a much larger clone, so this may be a sequencing read error. This chain connects TRBV29-1 to TRBJ2-1, with 11 bases lining up with TRBD1. The CDR3 extends over 14 amino acids. V shed 7 bases and J 6 bases; nucleotides not matched to a gene: 8. The germline V gene has CDR1 SQVTM and CDR2 ANQGSEA. The CDR3 region is CSGLSGTGGNEQFF. Here the CDR3 DNA reads TGCAGCGGCCTGTCCGGGACAGGGGGCAATGAGCAGTTCTTC.

This clonotype was observed many times. The chain has TRBV6-2 or TRBV6-3 and TRBJ1-5; D gene ambiguous. Germline assignment: CDR1 MNHEY and CDR2 SVGEGT. Deletions cut 7 bases from V and 0 bases from J, with 7 bases between. The CDR3 spans 13 residues. CDR3 in amino acids: CASTFHSNQPQHF. CDR3 nucleotides: TGTGCCAGCACCTTCCATAGCAATCAGCCCCAGCATTTT.

The chain joins TRBV10-3 to TRBJ2-5; the match to TRBD2 covers 7 bases. With 3 bases clipped from V and 2 bases from J, the junction kept 3 bases outside the gene matches. This CDR3 spans 14 amino acids. Germline lookup yields CDR1 ENHRY and CDR2 SYGVKD. CDR3 region: CAISEPGLQETQYF. In nucleotides, the CDR3 is TGTGCCATCAGTGAACCGGGACTACAAGAGACCCAGTACTTC.

This sequence joins TRBV2 and TRBJ2-1; 7 bases match TRBD1. Trimming took 4 bases from V and 9 from J; bases not matched to a gene: 3. Per the germline V gene, CDR1 is SNHLY and CDR2 is FYNNEI. CDR3 length: 12 amino acids. This chain's CDR3 is CASSGQGSEQFF. CDR3 nucleotide sequence: TGTGCCAGCAGTGGACAGGGAAGTGAGCAGTTCTTC.

As for this clonotype: A clone one base away is much larger, so this may be a read error. This chain joins TRBV7-9 and TRBJ2-5; D might be TRBD1 (6 bases). The J call is doubtful: the DNA matches TRBJ2-7 better. Germline CDR1 SEHNR, CDR2 FQNEAQ (reference sequence). CDR3 size: 15 residues. CDR3 DNA sequence: TGTGCCAGCAACTTAGTGTCAGGGGCTGTCCACGAGCAGTACTTC. Translating it yields CASNLVSGAVHEQYF.

This clonotype was counted a few times. At one of its ends the junction is not consistent with the germline gene, which may arise from a read error. J is TRBJ1-1 and V is TRBV9, with a weak D call TRBD1 (5 bases). Germline CDR1 and CDR2: SGDLS and YYNGEE. This CDR3 is built from 13 residues. DNA of the CDR3: TGTGCCAGCAGCGTAGGTGGGGGGACTGGAGCTTTCTTT. Amino acids: CASSVGGGTGAFF. Full variable domain (rest looked up from reference TRBV9 and TRBJ1-1): DSGVTQTPKHLITATGQRVTLRCSPRSGDLSVYWYQQSLDQGLQFLIQYYNGEERAKGNILERFSAQQFPDLHSELNLSSLELGDSALYFCASSVGGGTGAFFGQGTRLTVV.

As concerns this clonotype: This clone may be a read error of a much larger clone one base away. The V and J genes are TRBV7-2 and TRBJ2-5; D is perhaps TRBD1 (6 bases). The DNA end favors TRBJ2-7, so the J call may be wrong. The CDR3 spans 15 residues. The germline CDR1 and CDR2 sequences are SGHTA and FQGNSA. The CDR3 coding sequence is TGTGCCAGCAGGGCCGGGACATACCCTTACTACGAGCAGTACTTC. Its translation: CASRAGTYPYYEQYF.

This chain connects TRBV18 to TRBJ2-1, with D unclear. Germline lookup yields CDR1 KGHSH and CDR2 LQKENI. Trimming took off 0 bases at V and 10 bases at J, with 13 bases between the two ends. This CDR3 has 14 amino acids. CDR3 amino acids: CASSPPVPSSEQFF. In DNA, the CDR3 is TGTGCCAGCTCACCACCGGTGCCCAGCAGCGAGCAGTTCTTC.

This clonotype was recorded once. The genes are TRBV18 and TRBJ1-2; D is unresolved. This CDR3 has 13 residues. Trimming took off 3 bases at V and 7 bases at J, with 12 bases between the two ends. Germline V lookup: CDR1 KGHSH, CDR2 LQKENI. CDR3 DNA: TGTGCCAGCTCACCCCCGGGTAGTGGTGGCTACACCTTC. Translating it yields CASSPPGSGGYTF.

This sequence joins TRBV4-1 and TRBJ2-7, with 7 bases aligning to TRBD2. J lost 4 bases, V lost 0 bases, and 3 bases had no gene match. The CDR3 runs 14 residues. The germline V gene has CDR1 MGHRA and CDR2 YSYEKL. The CDR3 loop is CASSQDGLGYEQYF. CDR3 DNA: TGCGCCAGCAGCCAAGATGGACTAGGATACGAGCAGTACTTC.

Turning to this clonotype: At one of its ends the junction is not consistent with the germline gene, which may arise from a read error. This chain links TRBV6-2 or TRBV6-3 with TRBJ2-3, with TRBD2 matching over 9 bases. The germline V gene encodes CDR1 MNHEY and CDR2 SVGEGT. The CDR3 covers 16 residues. The CDR3 loop reads CASSDSLAGETDAQYF. The CDR3 region has the DNA TGTGCCAGCAGTGATTCTTTAGCGGGAGAGACAGATGCGCAGTATTTT.

This clonotype was picked up many times. V and J are TRBV12-3 or TRBV12-4 and TRBJ2-3; D is ambiguous. This CDR3 is 11 amino acids long. Trimming pared 6 bases from V and 6 bases from J, leaving 7 bases between. CDR3 residues: CASSNRDTQYF. The CDR3 DNA reads TGTGCCAGCAGCAACCGGGATACGCAGTATTTT.

This clonotype was seen a few times. The V and J genes are TRBV2 and TRBJ2-3, with 10 bases aligning to TRBD1. V was pared by 8 bases and J by 4 bases, with 9 bases of the junction left unmatched. This CDR3 comprises 15 residues. Looked up from germline, CDR1 is SNHLY and CDR2 is FYNNEI. This CDR3 is CASSTGTGVSDTQYF. Written as DNA, the CDR3 is TGTGCCAGCTCCACCGGGACAGGGGTTTCAGATACGCAGTATTTT.

This chain links TRBV20-1 with TRBJ1-1; weak D call: TRBD1 (5 bases). CDR3 length equals 13 residues. Germline V gene sequence: CDR1 DFQATT, CDR2 SNEGSKA (reference sequence). Trimming took 6 bases from V and 0 from J, leaving 11 bases between them. CDR3 sequence reads: CSAAEDMNTEAFF. DNA for the CDR3: TGCAGTGCCGCAGAGGACATGAACACTGAAGCTTTCTTT.

This chain links TRBV5-1 with TRBJ2-1, with 7 bases fitting TRBD2. Germline CDR1 reads SGHRS; CDR2 reads YFSETQ. The CDR3 is 15 amino acids. V was pared by 4 bases and J by 4 bases, with 8 bases of the junction left unmatched. This CDR3 is CASSTSGTIYNEQFF. In DNA form, the CDR3 reads TGCGCCAGCAGCACGTCCGGGACTATATACAATGAGCAGTTCTTC.

The chain is built from TRBV20-1 and TRBJ1-2; D perhaps matches TRBD1 (6 bases). CDR3 size: 12 residues. V dropped 6 bases and J dropped 8 bases, with 16 bases sitting between them. Germline V gives CDR1 DFQATT, CDR2 SNEGSKA (reference sequence). CDR3 DNA: TGCAGTGCGGACGGACAAACAGGGGGCTACACCTTC. Protein product: CSADGQTGGYTF.

This chain connects TRBV20-1 to TRBJ1-5; TRBD1 matches 8 bases. This CDR3 comprises 15 residues. V gave up 2 bases and J gave up 3 bases; unmatched junction bases: 6. Germline CDR1 is DFQATT and CDR2 is SNEGSKA (reference sequence). Here the CDR3 DNA reads TGCAGTGCTAGACCGACAGGGGCGGACAATCAGCCCCAGCATTTT. Encoded protein: CSARPTGADNQPQHF.

This clonotype was observed a handful of times. The chain is built from TRBV4-3 and TRBJ1-4; 9 nucleotides line up with TRBD1. The V and J ends lost 4 bases and 3 bases, in that order; junction bases with no gene match: 6. There are 16 residues in the CDR3. The germline V gene encodes CDR1 LGHNA and CDR2 YSLEER. CDR3 nucleotides: TGCGCCAGCAGCCCGCACAGGGGGCGAGCTAATGAAAAACTGTTTTTT. Translated, it gives CASSPHRGRANEKLFF.

This clonotype occurred many times. The V gene is TRBV29-1, the J gene TRBJ1-2; D unclear. The CDR3 is made up of 13 amino acids. V was cut by 0 bases and J by 3 bases, with 8 bases left in between. The germline CDR1 and CDR2 sequences are SQVTM and ANQGSEA. The CDR3 DNA follows: TGCAGCGTTGAAGAGAGGACCTACTATGGCTACACCTTC. Amino acid sequence: CSVEERTYYGYTF.

The sample holds a few counts of this clonotype. The V call is TRBV5-1, the J call TRBJ1-1; TRBD1 matches at 12 bases. The junction had 6 bases not matched to a gene; V was cut back by 7 bases and J by 5 bases. Germline CDR1 is SGHRS and CDR2 is YFSETQ. The CDR3 has 14 amino acids. In nucleotides, the CDR3 is TGCGCCAGCGTTAGGGACAGGGGGCGGACTGAAGCTTTCTTT. Amino acid sequence: CASVRDRGRTEAFF.

A few counts support this clonotype. The V gene is TRBV2, the J gene TRBJ1-6; D ambiguous. With 3 bases removed from V and 8 bases from J, the gap between germline ends came to 5 bases. This CDR3 has 12 residues. The V gene's germline CDR1 is SNHLY and CDR2 FYNNEI. CDR3 DNA sequence: TGTGCCAGCAGTGACGGGTATTCACCCCTCCACTTT. The encoded protein is CASSDGYSPLHF.